This record concerns one TCR beta chain sequence. Its antigen is unknown. Per-base qualities were not stored, and no clone one base away is much larger. This specimen belongs to a study of CD8 T cell repertoires and HIV-1 epitope variants (dated by TCRdb to the early 2020s). About the investigation overall: T cells were stimulated in separate culture wells with each of twenty-five peptides representing autologous and known Gag and Nef epitope variants. Three Gag epitope families and Nef HW9 and YT9 were included among the tested epitopes. Among the control conditions were a peptide pool of CMV, EBV and flu, the Ebola AY9 epitope serving as a negative control, and a well with no peptide. An aliquot of 1M T cells was saved as an uncultured baseline condition, separate from the approximately 75 T cell cultures. For 10 to 11 days the cultures were kept in IMDM with gentamicin, and on days 3 and 7 half of the media was changed with IL-2, IL-7 and IL-15 added. Running each culture condition in triplicate, except for one peptide done in duplicate, gave a total of approximately 90 T cell cultures. T cells were enriched using the EasySep Human T Cell Enrichment Kit and then co-cultured with an equal number of autologous T cell-negative cells acting as antigen-presenting cells.

Broad study findings and their caveats: Roughly 5 clonotypes recognized the Nef KF9 family and one clonotype recognized the HW9 family, while no responses to the TAALDMSHF plasma variant were seen. The assay identified only TCR beta chains and indicated proliferation to antigen, not T cell function or cytokine profile. Roughly ten antigen-specific TCR beta clonotypes were identified, and six of them appeared cross-reactive for autologous or known escape epitope variants.

The EasySep Human CD8+ T Cell Enrichment Kit was used on day 10 to isolate CD8+ T cells from every culture. Sequencing of TCR beta CDR3 regions was done on the immunoSEQ platform at survey depth. The QIAamp DNA micro kit was used to extract genomic DNA from every cultured and uncultured CD8+ T cell population. For the original study's pipeline: Any sample with under 5,000 productive reads was excluded, and this exclusion removed about 7% of the roughly 80 cultures stimulated with HIV peptides. A MANAFEST web app trimmed sequences to CDR3 and removed nonproductive sequences, CDR3s under 5 amino acids, and those not starting C or ending F/W. Clonotypes were classified as antigen-specific only if expansion was observed in at least 2 of 3 replicates versus the no-peptide control at FDR 0.01, only within one epitope family. A frequency at least fivefold higher than in wells stimulated with peptides from other epitope families was additionally required for specific clonotypes. TCRdb took over this immuneACCESS table, retaining in-frame rearrangements with V and J assigned. Such tables are incomplete; in checked studies, under half of the missing clones stem from an unresolved V gene, and the remainder is unexplained. V and J calls plus clone size are reproduced from that table; the DNA served to infer D and trimming. The sample records under 6,000 clones, around 63% of which are singletons. The biggest ten clones account for around two fifths of the sample.

CDR1 and CDR2, looked up from the germline V gene, are SGHRS and YFSETQ. Trimming costs V 2 bases and J 3 bases, and their ends lie 15 bases apart. Counted from cysteine to phenylalanine, this CDR3 has 15 amino acids. Only the CDR3 DNA is retained, 45 bases long and in frame from the first base. This clonotype was sampled from a male donor with HIV. The chain is encoded by TRBV5-1 joined to TRBJ2-7; no D segment can be confidently identified. The sample comprised cultured CD8+ T cells derived from PBMCs. The DNA reads TGCGCCAGCAGCTTATGGGCGAATAATAACTACGAGCAGTACTTC. It translates as CASSLWANNNYEQYF.